This TCR beta chain was obtained from a study of cytomegalovirus exposure and HLA in healthy donors. Whole-study findings and limits: Later analysis identified a missense DCLRE1C variant that was linked to TCR beta V- and J-gene trimming. Per a later analysis, fewer than 20,000 TCR beta sequences showed association with HLA alleles at 0.05 false discovery rate.

Primers for the PCR totalled 60 Vbeta and 13 Jbeta. The method was immunoSEQ multiplex PCR; TCRdb's version includes in-frame clones alone and lacks a portion of them. The table shows nearly 110,000 clones, with roughly 76% occurring only once. Germline CDR1 is SGDLS and CDR2 is YYNGEE. V was pared by 1 base and J by 2 bases, with 18 bases between. This CDR3 contains 17 residues. About this clone: Its antigen is currently unknown.

This chain connects TRBV9 to TRBJ1-1, with D maybe TRBD1 (6 bases). The sample was PBMCs. This receptor was obtained from a woman between 45 and 65 years old in good health and CMV-seropositive. DNA for the CDR3: TGTGCCAGCAGCGTATGGGGGCAGGTCGGGGAAAACACTGAAGCTTTCTTT. It specifies CASSVWGQVGENTEAFF. Drawing the rest from reference TRBV9 and TRBJ1-1, the complete variable domain is DSGVTQTPKHLITATGQRVTLRCSPRSGDLSVYWYQQSLDQGLQFLIQYYNGEERAKGNILERFSAQQFPDLHSELNLSSLELGDSALYFCASSVWGQVGENTEAFFGQGTRLTVV.